The 32 T cell receptor beta chains below were found in one sample sequenced in a study of shared clonotypes between healthy human individuals. Using immunoSEQ multiplex PCR, the repertoire was profiled, and TCRdb retains in-frame clones only, with some absent. The repertoire has some 2,000,000 clones, 85% to 95% of them found once; the top ten carry around 0.13%. The sequenced sample was naive CD4+ T cells sorted from blood. Sample subset: CD45RA+ positively selected. The receptors shown here come from a man younger than 30 in good health.

Worth noting for this clone: The junction differs from germline at one of its ends, possibly a read error. V is TRBV7-7 and J is TRBJ2-2; no firm D call. The CDR3 has 13 residues. Germline CDR1 and CDR2: SSHAT and FNYEAQ (reference sequence). The CDR3 region is CASSSQMTGELFF. The CDR3 DNA is TGTGCTAGCAGCTCCCAAATGACCGGGGAGCTGTTTTTT.

The genes are TRBV10-2 and TRBJ2-2; D not certain. There are 15 residues in the CDR3. Germline CDR1 WSHSY, CDR2 SAAADI. Trimming cost V 8 bases and J 1 base, with 14 bases left between them. The CDR3 DNA sequence: TGCGCCAGCGAGGTGGGGTCGAAGAACACCGGGGAGCTGTTTTTT. Its protein product is CASEVGSKNTGELFF.

V is TRBV2 and J is TRBJ2-1; D may be TRBD2 (6 bases). Trimming stripped 4 bases from V and 8 bases from J, with 18 bases between. The CDR3 is made up of 15 amino acids. The V gene's germline CDR1 is SNHLY and CDR2 FYNNEI. For the CDR3, the DNA is TGTGCCAGCAGTGGCGAGACTAGGAGTCAGCATGAGCAGTTCTTC. This codes for CASSGETRSQHEQFF.

This chain joins TRBV4-1 and TRBJ2-3; D may be TRBD2 (6 bases). V lost 0 bases and J lost 0, with 13 bases in between. The CDR3 totals 17 residues. In germline, CDR1 is MGHRA, CDR2 YSYEKL. The CDR3 sequence: CASSQEVDSGSTDTQYF. The DNA of the CDR3 is TGCGCCAGCAGCCAAGAGGTAGATAGCGGAAGCACAGATACGCAGTATTTT.

The rearrangement uses TRBV30 and TRBJ2-7; D is possibly TRBD1 (6 bases). V was trimmed by 0 bases and J by 7 bases, leaving 19 bases between them. Germline V CDR1 and CDR2: GTSNPN, SVGIG (reference sequence). The CDR3 has 15 residues. The CDR3 here is CAWSVWGRGIGEQYF. CDR3 in DNA: TGTGCCTGGAGTGTCTGGGGCAGGGGTATTGGGGAGCAGTACTTC. The variable domain in full, with the rest retrieved from reference TRBV30 and TRBJ2-7, is SQTIHQWPATLVQPVGSPLSLECTVEGTSNPNLYWYRQAAGRGLQLLFYSVGIGQISSEVPQNLSASRPQDRQFILSSKKLLLSDSGFYLCAWSVWGRGIGEQYFGPGTRLTVT.

A few counts support this clone. The chain uses TRBV10-3 and TRBJ1-6; D is unclear. Trimming took off 0 bases at V and 8 bases at J, with 5 bases between the two ends. The germline V gene encodes CDR1 ENHRY and CDR2 SYGVKD. This CDR3 has 13 residues. CDR3 nucleotide sequence: TGTGCCATCAGTGAGTCTGAGTATTCACCCCTCCACTTT. Translating gives CAISESEYSPLHF.

The CDR3 region has the DNA TGTGCCAGCAGTTTGTTAGGGGCCGGGGAGCTGTTTTTT. Its translation is CASSLLGAGELFF. The rearrangement joins TRBV6-1 to TRBJ2-2; D possibly corresponds to TRBD1 (5 bases). This CDR3 has 13 amino acids. Germline loops: CDR1 MNHNS, CDR2 SASEGT. Trimming removed 5 bases from V and 6 bases from J, with 10 bases in between.

The chain recombines TRBV9 with TRBJ1-6, with D possibly TRBD1 on 5 matching bases. The V and J ends lost 3 bases and 0 bases respectively, with 7 bases between them. This CDR3 region has 15 residues. CDR1 is SGDLS and CDR2 is YYNGEE in the germline V gene. The CDR3 region is CASSAGGSYNSPLHF. The DNA for the CDR3 is TGTGCCAGCAGCGCGGGGGGCTCCTATAATTCACCCCTCCACTTT.

This clone occurred once. V is TRBV10-2 and J is TRBJ2-2; 7 bases match TRBD1. Germline values: CDR1 WSHSY, CDR2 SAAADI. CDR3 size: 17 residues. Trimming removed 4 bases from V and 5 bases from J; junction bases left unmatched: 13. The CDR3 spells CASSVQTGAGRTGELFF. The CDR3, as DNA: TGCGCCAGCAGTGTACAAACAGGGGCAGGAAGGACCGGGGAGCTGTTTTTT.

This chain links TRBV28 with TRBJ2-7; 12 bases are shared with TRBD2. The CDR3 is 16 amino acids. After removal of 6 bases from V and 6 bases from J, the junction contained 12 bases not matched to a gene. Germline CDR1 MDHEN, CDR2 SYDVKM. CDR3 sequence reads: CASRLAGGLMASEQYF. For the CDR3, the DNA is TGTGCCAGCAGGCTAGCGGGAGGGCTCATGGCCTCCGAGCAGTACTTC.

The rearrangement uses TRBV4-1 and TRBJ2-7; 10 bases line up with TRBD2. Germline V gene lookup returns CDR1 MGHRA and CDR2 YSYEKL. J was trimmed by 3 bases and V by 4 bases; bases with no gene match: 9. The CDR3 extends over 16 amino acids. CDR3 sequence: CASSPTPSGSYYEQYF. CDR3 DNA: TGCGCCAGCAGCCCCACTCCTAGCGGGAGTTACTACGAGCAGTACTTC.

This chain links TRBV5-5 with TRBJ2-7, with D perhaps TRBD1 (5 bases). V lost 1 base and J lost 0, with 11 bases in between. The germline V gene has CDR1 SGHKS and CDR2 YYEKEE (reference sequence). CDR3 length equals 15 residues. The CDR3: CASSLQGVHSYEQYF. The CDR3 region has the DNA TGTGCCAGCAGCTTGCAAGGGGTCCACTCCTACGAGCAGTACTTC.

Concerning this clone itself: Other DNA sequences from this sample encode an identical CDR3 as well. The chain has TRBV6-4 and TRBJ1-2; 9 nucleotides line up with TRBD1. CDR1 and CDR2 from the germline V gene are MRHNA and SNTAGT. The CDR3 has 13 amino acids. J lost 4 bases, V lost 4 bases, and 1 base had no gene match. CDR3 nucleotide sequence: TGTGCCAGCAGTGCGACAGGGGGCTATGGCTACACCTTC. Protein product: CASSATGGYGYTF.

The rearrangement joins TRBV6-1 to TRBJ2-7, with unresolved D. Trimming pared 5 bases from V and 4 bases from J, leaving 6 bases between. This CDR3 spans 11 amino acids. CDR1 and CDR2 from the germline V gene are MNHNS and SASEGT. DNA of the CDR3: TGTGCCAGCAGTCACCTATACGAGCAGTACTTC. It codes for CASSHLYEQYF.

This chain uses TRBV28 with TRBJ2-7; D gene uncertain. The CDR3 runs to 12 residues. With 7 bases removed from V and 1 base from J, the gap between germline ends came to 8 bases. Germline V gene sequence: CDR1 MDHEN, CDR2 SYDVKM. CDR3 DNA sequence: TGTGCCAGCACCCCTGGATCCTACGAGCAGTACTTC. Translating it yields CASTPGSYEQYF.

The chain has TRBV7-2 and TRBJ2-1; D not certain. Germline assignment: CDR1 SGHTA and CDR2 FQGNSA. This CDR3 region has 12 residues. The germline V and J ends were trimmed by 4 bases and 3 bases, with 4 bases remaining between them. CDR3 nucleotides: TGTGCCAGCAGCTCTTACTACAATGAGCAGTTCTTC. This codes for CASSSYYNEQFF.

The J gene is TRBJ2-1, the V gene TRBV9, with TRBD2 as a possible D gene (6 bases). Trimming stripped 0 bases from V and 5 bases from J, with 12 bases between. Germline V CDR1 and CDR2: SGDLS, YYNGEE. The CDR3 covers 15 residues. CDR3 in DNA: TGTGCCAGCAGCGTAGGCGGGACGGCCGACAATGAGCAGTTCTTC. Translating it yields CASSVGGTADNEQFF.

V usage is TRBV11-2 and J usage is TRBJ2-1; no clear D. Trimming pared 2 bases from V and 7 bases from J, leaving 12 bases between. Per germline, CDR1 SGHAT and CDR2 FQNNGV. The CDR3 is 14 residues long. DNA of the CDR3: TGTGCCAGCAGCTTAAGTGGGATGATAAATGAGCAGTTCTTC. This gives the protein CASSLSGMINEQFF.

This chain connects TRBV5-1 to TRBJ1-1; D gene uncertain. This CDR3 comprises 14 residues. V lost 2 bases and J lost 1, with 9 bases in between. Germline assignment: CDR1 SGHRS and CDR2 YFSETQ. The CDR3 region is CASSFNSANTEAFF. The CDR3 DNA follows: TGCGCCAGCAGCTTCAACTCGGCGAACACTGAAGCTTTCTTT.

The V call is TRBV10-1, the J call TRBJ2-7; TRBD2 matches 15 bases. This CDR3 is 17 amino acids long. Germline V gene lookup returns CDR1 WNHNN and CDR2 SYGVQD (reference sequence). Germline trimming cut 2 bases from V and 7 bases from J; bases unmatched to any gene: 9. CDR3 region: CASSELGLAGGSAEQYF. CDR3 in DNA: TGCGCCAGCAGTGAGCTCGGACTAGCGGGAGGGTCGGCGGAGCAGTACTTC.

The chain employs TRBV5-1 and TRBJ2-3; D call uncertain. The CDR3 is 15 amino acids. V lost 8 bases to trimming and J lost 0 bases, with 16 bases between them. CDR1 is SGHRS, CDR2 YFSETQ, per germline. The CDR3 DNA follows: TGCGCCAGTAAAAGGACGATGTCTAGCACAGATACGCAGTATTTT. Amino acid sequence: CASKRTMSSTDTQYF.

This rearrangement joins TRBV28 to TRBJ2-7, with D possibly being TRBD1 (5 bases). The ends were cut back, 6 bases at V and 2 bases at J, with 17 bases in the middle. Germline CDR1 and CDR2: MDHEN and SYDVKM. This CDR3 is 15 amino acids long. CDR3 sequence reads: CASSKVQGSAYEQYF. CDR3 bases: TGTGCCAGCAGCAAAGTGCAGGGCTCGGCCTACGAGCAGTACTTC.

The chain links TRBV6-1 to TRBJ2-5; TRBD2 agrees at 10 bases. The CDR3 is 15 amino acids. Germline V gives CDR1 MNHNS, CDR2 SASEGT. The V and J ends lost 4 bases and 0 bases, in that order; junction bases with no gene match: 2. CDR3 residues: CASSVSGGNQETQYF. In nucleotides, the CDR3 is TGTGCCAGCAGTGTTAGCGGGGGGAACCAAGAGACCCAGTACTTC.

J is TRBJ1-2 and V is TRBV6-6, with a weak D call TRBD1 (5 bases). Germline CDR1 is MNHNY and CDR2 is SVGAGI (reference sequence). CDR3 length equals 16 residues. The V end was cut by 6 bases, the J end by 2 bases, with 19 bases between. CDR3 protein: CASSLRVRADNYGYTF. Written as DNA, the CDR3 is TGTGCCAGCAGCCTCCGGGTCAGGGCGGACAACTATGGCTACACCTTC.

This clone was seen ten or more times. Different DNA sequences within this sample yield the same CDR3. The chain is built from TRBV29-1 and TRBJ1-4; possibly TRBD1 for D (5 bases). CDR3 length: 11 residues. Germline V gene data show CDR1 as SQVTM and CDR2 as ANQGSEA. Deletions cut 7 bases from V and 3 bases from J, with 6 bases between. The CDR3 DNA is TGCAGCGGGGGGTCTAATGAAAAACTGTTTTTT. This codes for CSGGSNEKLFF. The full variable domain, its missing parts supplied by reference TRBV29-1 and TRBJ1-4, is SAVISQKPSRDICQRGTSLTIQCQVDSQVTMMFWYRQQPGQSLTLIATANQGSEATYESGFVIDKFPISRPNLTFSTLTVSNMSPEDSSIYLCSGGSNEKLFFGSGTQLSVL.

The rearrangement uses TRBV6-6 and TRBJ2-7; 7 bases are shared with TRBD1. V lost 5 bases and J lost 1; bases outside the gene matches: 8. The CDR3 has 15 residues. Per the germline V gene, CDR1 is MNHNY and CDR2 is SVGAGI (reference sequence). DNA for the CDR3: TGTGCCAGCAGTCACGGACAGGACGCGTCCTACGAGCAGTACTTC. It encodes CASSHGQDASYEQYF.

V gene TRBV5-4 combines with J gene TRBJ1-5; D is possibly TRBD1 (5 bases). Germline V gene lookup returns CDR1 SGHNT and CDR2 YYREEE (reference sequence). V was cut by 2 bases and J by 5 bases, with 11 bases left in between. The length of the CDR3 is 14 residues. Written as DNA, the CDR3 is TGTGCCAGCAGCTTTTGGGTAGGGGATCAGCCCCAGCATTTT. Protein sequence: CASSFWVGDQPQHF.

As concerns this clone: A much larger clone lies one base from this, so it may be a read error. Other DNA sequences from this sample encode an identical CDR3 as well. The chain combines TRBV11-2 with TRBJ2-7; D gene uncertain. This CDR3 is built from 11 residues. V was trimmed by 5 bases and J by 3 bases, leaving 5 bases between them. Germline CDR1 is SGHAT and CDR2 is FQNNGV. The CDR3 DNA is TGTGCCAGCAGCCGCAGCTACGAGCAGTACTTC. As protein: CASSRSYEQYF.

V and J are TRBV27 and TRBJ1-1; possibly TRBD1 for D (6 bases). This CDR3 has 14 amino acids. Trimming left V 2 bases short and J 5 bases short, with 12 bases between. Per the germline V gene, CDR1 is MNHEY and CDR2 is SMNVEV (reference sequence). The CDR3 bases are TGTGCCAGCAGTTTAGAGGGGGGTCGTACTGAAGCTTTCTTT. Its translation is CASSLEGGRTEAFF.

The chain carries TRBV29-1 and TRBJ2-2, with D unresolved. The CDR3 runs 14 residues. CDR1 and CDR2 (germline): SQVTM, ANQGSEA. V dropped 4 bases and J dropped 0 bases, with 9 bases sitting between them. CDR3 sequence: CSVGAEANTGELFF. CDR3 sequence (DNA): TGCAGCGTTGGAGCTGAAGCGAACACCGGGGAGCTGTTTTTT.

The chain couples TRBV5-1 to TRBJ2-2; tentatively, D is TRBD1 or TRBD2 (5 bases each). Germline CDR1 reads SGHRS; CDR2 reads YFSETQ. V lost 5 bases, J lost 6 bases, and 11 bases lay in between. CDR3 length: 13 residues. In DNA form, the CDR3 reads TGCGCCAGCAGGACCGGGACCCCCGGGGAGCTGTTTTTT. Residues: CASRTGTPGELFF. The full variable domain, completed using reference TRBV5-1 and TRBJ2-2, is KAGVTQTPRYLIKTRGQQVTLSCSPISGHRSVSWYQQTPGQGLQFLFEYFSETQRNKGNFPGRFSGRQFSNSRSEMNVSTLELGDSALYLCASRTGTPGELFFGEGSRLTVL.

This rearrangement joins TRBV7-2 to TRBJ1-4; 7 bases match TRBD1. The CDR3 runs to 15 residues. The germline CDR1 and CDR2 sequences are SGHTA and FQGNSA. The V and J ends lost 5 bases and 5 bases, in that order; junction bases with no gene match: 8. The CDR3 reads CASSRPGQINEKLFF. The CDR3 nucleotides are TGTGCCAGCAGCCGACCGGGACAGATCAATGAAAAACTGTTTTTT. The whole variable domain, remainder taken from reference TRBV7-2 and TRBJ1-4, is GAGVSQSPSNKVTEKGKDVELRCDPISGHTALYWYRQSLGQGLEFLIYFQGNSAPDKSGLPSDRFSAERTGGSVSTLTIQRTQQEDSAVYLCASSRPGQINEKLFFGSGTQLSVL.